This passage covers 28 T cell receptor beta chains from one sample sequenced in a study of cytomegalovirus exposure and HLA in healthy donors. The PCR had 60 Vbeta and 13 Jbeta primers. Assay used: immunoSEQ multiplex PCR; TCRdb lists only in-frame clones, some missing. The table lists roughly 120,000 clones, 15% of them singletons. Sequenced material: PBMCs. The receptors here all came from a woman younger than 30 in good health and CMV-seronegative.

This clone was detected ten times or more. This chain uses TRBV5-4 with TRBJ2-5; D not certain. The CDR3 contains 14 residues. CDR1 and CDR2 (germline): SGHNT, YYREEE (reference sequence). Trimming cost V 1 base and J 2 bases, with 9 bases left between them. The CDR3 spells CASSLKTGQETQYF. CDR3 coding DNA: TGTGCCAGCAGCTTGAAGACTGGGCAAGAGACCCAGTACTTC. Full variable domain (outside the CDR3, taken from reference TRBV5-4 and TRBJ2-5): ETGVTQSPTHLIKTRGQQVTLRCSSQSGHNTVSWYQQALGQGPQFIFQYYREEENGRGNFPPRFSGLQFPNYSSELNVNALELDDSALYLCASSLKTGQETQYFGPGTRLLVL.

The chain joins TRBV28 to TRBJ2-7; D is possibly TRBD1 (5 bases). Germline-derived CDR1 and CDR2 are MDHEN and SYDVKM. The germline V and J ends were trimmed by 4 bases and 2 bases, with 9 bases remaining between them. There are 13 residues in the CDR3. The CDR3 reads CASSSTETYEQYF. CDR3 DNA: TGTGCCAGCAGTTCGACAGAGACCTACGAGCAGTACTTC.

The chain recombines TRBV27 with TRBJ2-1; no definite D call. CDR1 and CDR2 (germline): MNHEY, SMNVEV (reference sequence). The CDR3 is made up of 14 amino acids. V gave up 4 bases and J gave up 7 bases, with 14 bases separating them. CDR3 in DNA: TGTGCCAGCAGTTACCTCCCCGGAGATAATGAGCAGTTCTTC. As protein: CASSYLPGDNEQFF.

This CDR3 reads CASSADRGQRGYTF. CDR3 coding DNA: TGTGCCAGCAGCGCTGACAGGGGGCAGCGTGGCTACACCTTC. The chain has TRBV9 and TRBJ1-2; 10 positions agree with TRBD1. Germline V lookup: CDR1 SGDLS, CDR2 YYNGEE. The CDR3 runs to 14 residues. With 3 bases clipped from V and 7 bases from J, the junction kept 6 bases outside the gene matches.

This clone was recorded a few times. The chain links TRBV28 to TRBJ2-1; 9 nucleotides line up with TRBD2. CDR1 and CDR2 (germline): MDHEN, SYDVKM. V was clipped by 3 bases and J by 8 bases; unmatched bases: 8. The CDR3 consists of 15 residues. CDR3 in amino acids: CASSLVAGGLDEQFF. CDR3 nucleotides: TGTGCCAGCAGTTTGGTGGCGGGAGGGCTTGATGAGCAGTTCTTC.

This clone was counted only a few times. The chain uses TRBV9 and TRBJ2-7; 11 bases map to TRBD2. Germline CDR1 is SGDLS and CDR2 is YYNGEE. The V gene end was trimmed by 10 bases and the J gene end by 0 bases; junction bases not matched to a gene: 18. CDR3 size: 18 residues. In DNA form, the CDR3 reads TGTGCCGATCCGCCCGGGGGTAGCGGGAGGGAATCCTCCTACGAGCAGTACTTC. It translates to CADPPGGSGRESSYEQYF.

This clone is medium-sized (0.01 to 0.1%). The V call is TRBV4-3, the J call TRBJ2-1; TRBD2 matches at 10 bases. This CDR3 comprises 16 residues. CDR1 and CDR2 from the germline V gene are LGHNA and YSLEER. With 0 bases clipped from V and 6 bases from J, the junction kept 5 bases outside the gene matches. CDR3 loop: CASSQEPSGGANEQFF. CDR3 in DNA: TGCGCCAGCAGCCAAGAACCCAGCGGGGGGGCCAATGAGCAGTTCTTC.

V gene TRBV2 combines with J gene TRBJ2-7; unclear D gene. Germline V gives CDR1 SNHLY, CDR2 FYNNEI. Trimming left V 6 bases short and J 4 bases short, with 10 bases between. The CDR3 totals 12 residues. This CDR3 reads CASSDIRYEQYF. CDR3 nucleotides: TGTGCCAGCAGCGATATCCGGTACGAGCAGTACTTC.

The genes are TRBV27 and TRBJ2-2; 12 nucleotides agree with TRBD2. CDR3 length: 19 residues. The germline V gene encodes CDR1 MNHEY and CDR2 SMNVEV (reference sequence). V gave up 2 bases and J gave up 0 bases; unmatched junction bases: 7. CDR3 residues: CASSLLRLAGASNTGELFF. The CDR3 bases are TGTGCCAGCAGTTTACTTCGACTAGCGGGGGCTTCGAACACCGGGGAGCTGTTTTTT.

This clone was seen more than once but under ten times. The chain recombines TRBV5-6 with TRBJ1-1, with TRBD1 as a possible D gene (5 bases). The CDR3 is 12 amino acids. The V end was cut by 0 bases, the J end by 10 bases, with 10 bases between. Germline V lookup: CDR1 SGHDT, CDR2 YYEEEE. CDR3 amino acids: CASSLAGQGAFF. In DNA, the CDR3 is TGTGCCAGCAGCTTGGCCGGTCAGGGAGCTTTCTTT.

The V gene is TRBV25-1, the J gene TRBJ1-1, with a possible D match to TRBD1 (6 bases). Germline V lookup: CDR1 MGHDK, CDR2 SYGVNS. V was cut by 2 bases and J by 2 bases, with 12 bases left in between. The CDR3 totals 15 residues. This CDR3 is CASSEPATGNTEAFF. In DNA, the CDR3 is TGTGCCAGCAGTGAACCTGCGACAGGTAACACTGAAGCTTTCTTT.

The chain combines TRBV7-2 with TRBJ1-4; D perhaps matches TRBD1 (6 bases). Trimming removed 5 bases at V and 5 bases at J, with 9 bases between. The CDR3 is made up of 13 amino acids. Per the germline V gene, CDR1 is SGHTA and CDR2 is FQGNSA. For the CDR3, the DNA is TGTGCCAGCAGCAGAGGGACAAATGAAAAACTGTTTTTT. It is translated as CASSRGTNEKLFF.

The chain employs TRBV7-2 and TRBJ1-4; D unresolved. Trimming removed 1 base at V and 4 bases at J, with 10 bases between. Germline CDR1 SGHTA, CDR2 FQGNSA. This CDR3 is 15 amino acids long. CDR3 nucleotides: TGTGCCAGCAGCTTAGGTCGCAGTTATAATGAAAAACTGTTTTTT. Residues: CASSLGRSYNEKLFF.

The chain is built from TRBV29-1 and TRBJ1-1; tentative D call: TRBD1 (6 bases). The CDR3 spans 13 residues. V gave up 7 bases and J gave up 1 base, with 13 bases separating them. Germline V gives CDR1 SQVTM, CDR2 ANQGSEA. CDR3 sequence reads: CSAEGRGNTEAFF. The DNA for the CDR3 is TGCAGCGCTGAGGGCAGGGGGAACACTGAAGCTTTCTTT.

This clone was recorded a few times. V is TRBV13 and J is TRBJ2-1; perhaps TRBD2 as D (6 bases). Germline CDR1 PRHDT, CDR2 FYEKMQ (reference sequence). The CDR3 totals 11 residues. Trimming took 5 bases from V and 7 from J, leaving 6 bases between them. The CDR3 sequence: CASSRGNEQFF. The CDR3, as DNA: TGTGCCAGCAGCCGGGGGAATGAGCAGTTCTTC.

This clone was found a few times. Sequence at one end of the junction differs from germline and may be a read error. J is TRBJ2-7 and V is TRBV2, with a tentative D call TRBD2 (7 bases). From germline, CDR1 is SNHLY and CDR2 FYNNEI. The CDR3 has 14 amino acids. CDR3 loop: CASREERDNYEQYF. In DNA, the CDR3 is TGTGCCAGCAGGGAAGAGCGGGACAACTACGAGCAGTACTTC. Full variable domain (rest looked up from reference TRBV2 and TRBJ2-7): EPEVTQTPSHQVTQMGQEVILRCVPISNHLYFYWYRQILGQKVEFLVSFYNNEISEKSEIFDDQFSVERPDGSNFTLKIRSTKLEDSAMYFCASREERDNYEQYFGPGTRLTVT.

The chain employs TRBV10-3 and TRBJ2-1; 8 nucleotides line up with TRBD2. The CDR3 sequence is 13 residues long. From germline, CDR1 is ENHRY and CDR2 SYGVKD. The J segment lost 7 bases and the V segment lost 8 bases, leaving 7 bases of the junction unmatched. CDR3 DNA: TGTGCCATCGGAAGCGGGAGCTATAATGAGCAGTTCTTC. Its protein product is CAIGSGSYNEQFF.

This chain joins TRBV7-9 and TRBJ2-2; perhaps TRBD2 as D (5 bases). The germline V and J ends were trimmed by 11 bases and 8 bases, with 21 bases remaining between them. The CDR3 totals 14 residues. Looked up from germline, CDR1 is SEHNR and CDR2 is FQNEAQ (reference sequence). The chain's CDR3 is CAGELAAVAGELFF. CDR3 coding DNA: TGTGCCGGGGAGCTAGCCGCTGTGGCGGGGGAGCTGTTTTTT.

The genes are TRBV6-5 and TRBJ2-5, with TRBD2 matching 12 bases. Germline loops: CDR1 MNHEY, CDR2 SVGAGI. V was clipped by 4 bases and J by 0 bases; unmatched bases: 3. The CDR3 loop spans 16 amino acids. CDR3 in DNA: TGTGCCAGCAGTTTCGGACTAGCGGGGTACCAAGAGACCCAGTACTTC. Translated, it gives CASSFGLAGYQETQYF.

The chain has TRBV2 and TRBJ2-2, with 7 bases fitting TRBD1. The trim removed 7 bases at V and 0 bases at J, leaving 8 bases unmatched. The CDR3 length is 16 residues. The V gene's germline CDR1 is SNHLY and CDR2 FYNNEI. The CDR3 spells CASTLGQLANTGELFF. The CDR3 DNA follows: TGTGCCAGCACCCTGGGACAGCTCGCGAACACCGGGGAGCTGTTTTTT.

This clone was observed a few times. The rearrangement uses TRBV6-5 and TRBJ1-1; 8 bases match TRBD1. V was clipped by 7 bases and J by 4 bases; unmatched bases: 8. CDR1 and CDR2 (germline): MNHEY, SVGAGI. The CDR3 has 14 amino acids. The CDR3 protein is CASTGDRTSTEAFF. DNA of the CDR3: TGTGCCAGCACCGGGGACAGGACCAGCACTGAAGCTTTCTTT.

The CDR3 protein is CASSDAQGKQETQYF. Written as DNA, the CDR3 is TGTGCCAGCAGTGATGCCCAGGGGAAGCAAGAGACCCAGTACTTC. The V call is TRBV25-1, the J call TRBJ2-5; TRBD1 is a possible D gene (6 bases). Trimming took off 3 bases at V and 2 bases at J, with 13 bases between the two ends. In germline, CDR1 is MGHDK, CDR2 SYGVNS. The CDR3 runs to 15 residues. The complete variable domain, with remaining parts taken from reference TRBV25-1 and TRBJ2-5, reads EADIYQTPRYLVIGTGKKITLECSQTMGHDKMYWYQQDPGMELHLIHYSYGVNSTEKGDLSSESTVSRIRTEHFPLTLESARPSHTSQYLCASSDAQGKQETQYFGPGTRLLVL.

This clone appeared a few times. The rearrangement links TRBV7-9 to TRBJ1-2; D unresolved. Deletions cut 3 bases from V and 4 bases from J, with 12 bases between. Germline V lookup: CDR1 SEHNR, CDR2 FQNEAQ (reference sequence). CDR3 size: 14 residues. The CDR3 DNA reads as TGTGCCAGCAGCTTTAGCCTTGACTTCTATGGCTACACCTTC. This encodes CASSFSLDFYGYTF.

This clone has a handful of counts. The CDR3 DNA reads as TGCGCCAGCAGCCCTGAATGGAATGCGGGAGGGCCGAGGGAGCAGTTCTTC. Translation: CASSPEWNAGGPREQFF. The chain joins TRBV5-1 to TRBJ2-1, with 9 nucleotides matching TRBD2. V lost 4 bases to trimming and J lost 10 bases; unmatched junction nucleotides: 18. The CDR3 sequence is 17 residues long. Germline V gene lookup returns CDR1 SGHRS and CDR2 YFSETQ.

This clone showed up just a few times. V gene TRBV4-1 combines with J gene TRBJ2-7; TRBD2 matches 7 bases. V shed 0 bases, J shed 4 bases, and the junction held 3 bases outside the gene matches. The CDR3 runs 14 residues. Germline lookup yields CDR1 MGHRA and CDR2 YSYEKL. CDR3 in amino acids: CASSQDQRGYEQYF. In nucleotides, the CDR3 is TGCGCCAGCAGCCAAGATCAGCGGGGATACGAGCAGTACTTC.

In its sample, this clone was seen a few times. The chain carries TRBV27 and TRBJ1-5; D is undetermined. The CDR3 spans 14 residues. The germline gives CDR1 MNHEY, CDR2 SMNVEV (reference sequence). Trimming removed 6 bases at V and 2 bases at J, with 11 bases between. This chain's CDR3 is CASSRTGGNQPQHF. The DNA of the CDR3 is TGTGCCAGCAGCCGTACGGGTGGCAATCAGCCCCAGCATTTT.

The rearrangement joins TRBV19 to TRBJ2-7; D may be TRBD1 (5 bases). Trimming removed 7 bases from V and 0 bases from J, with 16 bases in between. The V gene's germline CDR1 is LNHDA and CDR2 SQIVND (reference sequence). The CDR3 extends over 15 amino acids. In DNA, the CDR3 is TGTGCCAGTACCCCAGGGCCGAAGAGCTCCTACGAGCAGTACTTC. Translating it yields CASTPGPKSSYEQYF. Combining the CDR3 with reference TRBV19 and TRBJ2-7 gives the whole variable domain DGGITQSPKYLFRKEGQNVTLSCEQNLNHDAMYWYRQDPGQGLRLIYYSQIVNDFQKGDIAEGYSVSREKKESFPLTVTSAQKNPTAFYLCASTPGPKSSYEQYFGPGTRLTVT.

V and J are TRBV5-6 and TRBJ2-2; a weak D match, TRBD1 (5 bases). Germline-derived CDR1 and CDR2 are SGHDT and YYEEEE. The CDR3 spans 15 residues. V shed 4 bases and J shed 7 bases, with 17 bases lying between them. CDR3 coding DNA: TGTGCCAGCAGCCCAAAGACAGTGGTTGACGGGGAGCTGTTTTTT. Protein: CASSPKTVVDGELFF.